The 25 T cell receptor beta chains given below trace back to one sample, sequenced in a study of regulatory T cells in long-lasting Graves disease. Sample time point: newly diagnosed GD, antithyroid drugs for less than 3 months. The TCR library was prepared using RNA isolated from PBMCs. Researchers made TCR beta libraries by using iRepertoire HTBI primers and running Arm-PCR on CDR3 regions. One entry per CDR3 protein, called by TCRdb with MiXCR from the multiplex PCR reads. The sample has approximately 400,000 distinct CDR3 sequences, approximately 12% seen once. The same sample was also studied in work on T cells in Graves' hyperthyroidism and ophthalmopathy.

The sequenced sample was peripheral blood mononuclear cells (PBMCs), obtained at new diagnosis, from a patient treated with antithyroid drugs. The receptors come from a woman between 18 and 30 years old with Graves disease.

This clonotype was observed many times. The V and J genes are TRBV7-9 and TRBJ2-7; the D call may be TRBD1 or TRBD2 (5 bases each). The CDR3 runs to 14 residues. Germline values: CDR1 SEHNR, CDR2 FQNEAQ (reference sequence). Between the trimmed V and J ends, which lost 3 bases and 5 bases, there was a span of 14 bases. The CDR3 region has the DNA TGTGCCAGCAGCTTCGTGGGGGAGTTTAACGAGCAGTACTTC. Protein sequence: CASSFVGEFNEQYF.

The chain joins TRBV6-2 or TRBV6-3 to TRBJ1-4, with 7 bases aligning to TRBD1. V lost 5 bases, J lost 7 bases, and 10 bases stayed unmatched. Germline-derived CDR1 and CDR2 are MNHEY and SVGEGT. The CDR3 has 15 residues. CDR3 residues: CASSTTGVWGEKLFF. The CDR3 DNA reads TGTGCCAGCAGTACCACAGGGGTTTGGGGTGAAAAACTGTTTTTT.

This clonotype occurred many times. The chain has TRBV11-2 and TRBJ2-2; D unclear. Germline-derived CDR1 and CDR2 are SGHAT and FQNNGV. The germline V and J ends were trimmed by 0 bases and 5 bases, with 7 bases remaining between them. The CDR3 consists of 14 residues. Written as DNA, the CDR3 is TGTGCCAGCAGCTTAGACCGGGCAACCGGGGAGCTGTTTTTT. The encoded protein is CASSLDRATGELFF.

The V gene is TRBV4-3, the J gene TRBJ2-1; 7 nucleotides align to TRBD2. V lost 0 bases to trimming and J lost 9 bases; unmatched junction nucleotides: 11. This CDR3 is built from 16 residues. Looked up from germline, CDR1 is LGHNA and CDR2 is YSLEER. The CDR3 DNA is TGCGCCAGCAGCCAAGATCCGGAGATAACGGGGGGTGAGCAGTTCTTC. Protein product: CASSQDPEITGGEQFF.

The chain uses TRBV20-1 and TRBJ2-1; 15 bases line up with TRBD2. Germline trimming cut 5 bases from V and 1 base from J; bases unmatched to any gene: 3. The CDR3 length is 16 residues. Germline V gene lookup returns CDR1 DFQATT and CDR2 SNEGSKA (reference sequence). The CDR3 sequence is CSAGTSGRRSYNEQFF. Here the CDR3 DNA reads TGCAGTGCTGGGACTAGCGGGAGGCGGTCCTACAATGAGCAGTTCTTC.

A few counts support this clonotype. The chain has TRBV7-2 and TRBJ1-3; D is unresolved. CDR1 is SGHTA, CDR2 FQGNSA, per germline. The V gene lost 5 bases and the J gene lost 5 bases, with 7 bases spanning the gap. The CDR3 runs 12 residues. Written as DNA, the CDR3 is TGTGCCAGCAGCGTAGGAAGAAACACCATATATTTT. It is translated as CASSVGRNTIYF.

This clonotype was seen many times. The chain carries TRBV6-2 or TRBV6-3 and TRBJ2-7, with TRBD2 matching over 7 bases. The germline gives CDR1 MNHEY, CDR2 SVGEGT. Trimming removed 2 bases from V and 3 bases from J; junction bases left unmatched: 4. The CDR3 runs 14 residues. The CDR3 DNA reads as TGTGCCAGCAGTTACGGGGTAGCGGGCTACGAGCAGTACGTC. Protein sequence: CASSYGVAGYEQYV.

With regard to this clonotype: A single base separates this from a much larger clone, so it may be a read error. The V gene is TRBV10-3, the J gene TRBJ1-2; 7 positions match TRBD1. The J segment lost 4 bases and the V segment lost 10 bases, leaving 12 bases of the junction unmatched. From germline, CDR1 is ENHRY and CDR2 SYGVKD. The CDR3 loop spans 14 amino acids. CDR3 loop: CATRTAGGLYGYTF. The CDR3 coding sequence is TGTGCCACCAGGACAGCAGGGGGTCTCTATGGCTACACCTTC.

This clonotype was counted ten times or more. The rearrangement uses TRBV5-1 and TRBJ1-1, with 7 bases lining up with TRBD1. CDR1 and CDR2 (germline): SGHRS, YFSETQ. Trimming at V came to 4 bases and at J to 0 bases, leaving 18 bases not matched to a gene. This CDR3 comprises 19 residues. CDR3 sequence: CASSGITTGVVRVNTEAFF. Written as DNA, the CDR3 is TGCGCCAGCAGCGGAATCACAACAGGGGTGGTGAGAGTGAACACTGAAGCTTTCTTT.

This clonotype was seen at least ten times. The rearrangement uses TRBV7-9 and TRBJ1-1; D unclear. The germline gives CDR1 SEHNR, CDR2 FQNEAQ (reference sequence). This CDR3 comprises 12 residues. The V end was cut by 4 bases, the J end by 7 bases, with 10 bases between. CDR3 region: CASSSMVVEAFF. The CDR3 DNA sequence: TGTGCCAGCAGCTCAATGGTTGTTGAAGCTTTCTTT.

About this clonotype: Compared with germline, one end of the junction differs, possibly owing to a read error. This rearrangement joins TRBV6-1 to TRBJ1-2, with a possible D match to TRBD1 (6 bases). The CDR3 has 11 amino acids. Germline-derived CDR1 and CDR2 are MNHNS and SASEGT. As DNA, the CDR3 is TGTGCCAGCAGTCGTCCCGGGACACGGCCCTTC. Its protein is CASSRPGTRPF.

Details on this clonotype: A much larger clone lies a single base off, so this may be a read error. V gene TRBV19 combines with J gene TRBJ1-5, with TRBD1 as a possible D gene (6 bases). The CDR3 length is 15 residues. Looked up from germline, CDR1 is LNHDA and CDR2 is SQIVND (reference sequence). CDR3 protein: CASSRQRDTDQPRHF. CDR3 in DNA: TGTGCCAGTAGTAGACAGCGGGACACCGATCAGCCCCGGCATTTT.

This clonotype was recorded many times. The V call is TRBV30, the J call TRBJ2-5; D may be TRBD1 or TRBD2 (6 bases each). This CDR3 is built from 12 residues. Germline CDR1 and CDR2: GTSNPN and SVGIG (reference sequence). V lost 3 bases to trimming and J lost 4 bases, with 9 bases between them. CDR3 region: CAWSRGGETQYF. CDR3 in DNA: TGTGCCTGGAGCAGGGGAGGAGAGACCCAGTACTTC.

This clonotype was found many times. The rearrangement joins TRBV10-1 to TRBJ2-3; TRBD2 matches at 8 bases. Trimming took 6 bases from V and 6 from J; bases not matched to a gene: 11. The CDR3 has 15 amino acids. The V gene's germline CDR1 is WNHNN and CDR2 SYGVQD (reference sequence). CDR3 sequence: CASRKSGSYRDTQYF. In DNA form, the CDR3 reads TGCGCCAGCAGGAAAAGCGGGAGCTATAGGGATACGCAGTATTTT.

This clonotype was seen many times. This sequence joins TRBV7-8 and TRBJ1-5; D gene uncertain. This CDR3 has 15 amino acids. Germline V CDR1 and CDR2: SGHVS, FQNEAQ. V dropped 5 bases and J dropped 0 bases, with 11 bases sitting between them. In DNA, the CDR3 is TGTGCCAGCAGCCCGGGCCACCTTAGCAATCAGCCCCAGCATTTT. Translated: CASSPGHLSNQPQHF.

The chain employs TRBV25-1 and TRBJ1-1; possibly TRBD1 for D (5 bases). The CDR3 length is 12 residues. V was shortened by 1 base and J by 10 bases, with 10 bases between the two germline ends. Per germline, CDR1 MGHDK and CDR2 SYGVNS. In DNA, the CDR3 is TGTGCCAGCAGTGAATGGTACGGGGGAGCTTTCTTT. Protein sequence: CASSEWYGGAFF. The full variable domain, rest sourced from reference TRBV25-1 and TRBJ1-1, is EADIYQTPRYLVIGTGKKITLECSQTMGHDKMYWYQQDPGMELHLIHYSYGVNSTEKGDLSSESTVSRIRTEHFPLTLESARPSHTSQYLCASSEWYGGAFFGQGTRLTVV.

With regard to this clonotype: Just one base apart from a much larger clone, this may be a read error. The rearrangement joins TRBV20-1 to TRBJ1-4; D not certain. Germline lookup yields CDR1 DFQATT and CDR2 SNEGSKA (reference sequence). The ends were cut back, 3 bases at V and 7 bases at J, with 24 bases in the middle. The CDR3 contains 17 residues. The CDR3 nucleotides read TGCAGTGCTAGGTCAACTAGTGGTATTCAACGCGGTGAAAAACTGTTTTTT. Translation gives CSARSTSGIQRGEKLFF.

As for this clonotype: A much larger clone lies a single base off, so this may be a read error. The V gene is TRBV19, the J gene TRBJ2-1; D call uncertain. The V end was cut by 7 bases, the J end by 1 base, with 14 bases between. The CDR3 totals 15 residues. Germline lookup yields CDR1 LNHDA and CDR2 SQIVND (reference sequence). CDR3 loop: CASTVRFPSYNEQFF. The CDR3 coding sequence is TGTGCCAGTACCGTCAGGTTCCCTTCCTACAATGAGCAGTTCTTC.

This clonotype was seen ten or more times. The V and J genes are TRBV6-1 and TRBJ2-5; TRBD2 matches at 8 bases. The CDR3 sequence is 13 residues long. Germline V lookup: CDR1 MNHNS, CDR2 SASEGT. With V trimmed by 5 bases and J by 4 bases, 3 bases remained unmatched. CDR3 bases: TGTGCCAGCAGTACTCTAGCGGGAGAGACCCAGTACTTC. It translates to CASSTLAGETQYF.

The table lists this clonotype with many counts. The genes are TRBV2 and TRBJ2-3, with D unresolved. Trimming left V 1 base short and J 2 bases short, with 13 bases between. This CDR3 spans 16 amino acids. Germline V CDR1 and CDR2: SNHLY, FYNNEI. The DNA for the CDR3 is TGTGCCAGCAGTGAAGACTTCTCCCATCACACAGATACGCAGTATTTT. Translating gives CASSEDFSHHTDTQYF.

This clonotype came up a few times. The V and J genes are TRBV3-1 and TRBJ2-5, with D possibly TRBD1 on 5 matching bases. The CDR3 is 14 amino acids. CDR1 LGHDT and CDR2 YNNKEL come from the germline V gene (reference sequence). V lost 2 bases and J lost 3, with 10 bases in between. In DNA, the CDR3 is TGTGCCAGCAGCCAATTCGACAGTAAAGAGACCCAGTACTTC. Residues: CASSQFDSKETQYF.

This clonotype came up a few times. V is TRBV2 and J is TRBJ1-1; D call uncertain. The CDR3 spans 14 residues. V was shortened by 0 bases and J by 0 bases, with 5 bases between the two germline ends. Germline assignment: CDR1 SNHLY and CDR2 FYNNEI. The CDR3 DNA is TGTGCCAGCAGTGAAGCACGGATGAACACTGAAGCTTTCTTT. Its protein product is CASSEARMNTEAFF.

In its sample, this clonotype was seen many times. The V call is TRBV28, the J call TRBJ1-5; the D gene is possibly TRBD1 (5 bases). The CDR3 extends over 15 amino acids. V was clipped by 8 bases and J by 4 bases, with 18 bases between them. Germline CDR1 and CDR2: MDHEN and SYDVKM. CDR3 sequence (DNA): TGTGCCAGCGGCCCGGGCAGGGCTTGGAATCAGCCCCAGCATTTT. Its protein product is CASGPGRAWNQPQHF. Using reference TRBV28 and TRBJ1-5 for the parts outside the CDR3, the full variable domain is DVKVTQSSRYLVKRTGEKVFLECVQDMDHENMFWYRQDPGLGLRLIYFSYDVKMKEKGDIPEGYSVSREKKERFSLILESASTNQTSMYLCASGPGRAWNQPQHFGDGTRLSIL.

The J gene is TRBJ1-1, the V gene TRBV20-1; no clear D. The CDR3 spans 15 residues. Germline V lookup: CDR1 DFQATT, CDR2 SNEGSKA (reference sequence). The V end was cut by 3 bases, the J end by 0 bases, with 14 bases between. The CDR3 bases are TGCAGTGCTAGCCCCCAATGGGTTTTGAACACTGAAGCTTTCTTT. Translating it yields CSASPQWVLNTEAFF.

This clonotype has a count of ten or more. One junction end does not reproduce the germline sequence, and a read error may be involved. The CDR3 DNA is TGTGCCAGCAGCTTATTCACTGAAGCTTTCTTT. As protein: CASSLFTEAFF. This chain connects TRBV28 to TRBJ1-1; D uncertain. The V gene's germline CDR1 is MDHEN and CDR2 SYDVKM. This CDR3 is built from 11 residues.